This entry concerns a single TCR beta chain. Its specificity is not known. J gave up 4 bases and V 0 bases, and 2 bases lay outside the gene matches. Germline CDR1 KGHDR, CDR2 SFDVKD. This CDR3 comprises 16 residues. Library preparation (for TCRbeta) was performed with unique molecular identifiers. MiXCR, run by TCRdb on the PCR reads, gives a single entry per CDR3 protein. Of fewer than 400,000 distinct CDR3 sequences detected, roughly 25% appear once; the ten largest clones hold roughly 11%. The data derive from a study of T-cell reconstitution after alpha-beta-depleted transplantation in children. The study, taken as a whole, reports: Where alpha-beta T cells came from about two months after transplant was reportedly several hundred expanded graft clones.

Sequences were derived from PBMCs, mostly from graft donor cells, sampled 180 days after TCRalphabeta/CD19-depleted stem cell transplant. The rearrangement joins TRBV24-1 to TRBJ2-1; TRBD2 matches at 10 bases. The TCR was taken from a male patient aged 10 to 17 who had a stem cell transplant for acute lymphoblastic leukemia, so the T cells may come from the graft donor. CDR3 coding DNA: TGTGCCACCAGTGATTTGACTAGCGGGGCTTACAATGAGCAGTTCTTC. Amino acids: CATSDLTSGAYNEQFF.